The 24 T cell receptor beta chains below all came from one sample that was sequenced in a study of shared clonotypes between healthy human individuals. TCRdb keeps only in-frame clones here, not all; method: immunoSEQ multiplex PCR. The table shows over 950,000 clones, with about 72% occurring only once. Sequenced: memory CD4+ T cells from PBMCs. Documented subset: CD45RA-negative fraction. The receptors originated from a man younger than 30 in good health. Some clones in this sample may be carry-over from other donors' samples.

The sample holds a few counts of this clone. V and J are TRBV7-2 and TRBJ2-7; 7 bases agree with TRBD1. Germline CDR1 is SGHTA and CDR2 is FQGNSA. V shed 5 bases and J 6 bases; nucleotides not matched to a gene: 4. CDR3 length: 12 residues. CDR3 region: CASSTHRGEQYF. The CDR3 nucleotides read TGTGCCAGCAGCACACACAGGGGCGAGCAGTACTTC. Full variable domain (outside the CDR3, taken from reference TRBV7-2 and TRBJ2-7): GAGVSQSPSNKVTEKGKDVELRCDPISGHTALYWYRQSLGQGLEFLIYFQGNSAPDKSGLPSDRFSAERTGGSVSTLTIQRTQQEDSAVYLCASSTHRGEQYFGPGTRLTVT.

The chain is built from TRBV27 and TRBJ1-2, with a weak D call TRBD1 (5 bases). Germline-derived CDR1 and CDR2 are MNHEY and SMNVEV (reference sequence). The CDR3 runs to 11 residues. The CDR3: CGVRDRYGYTF. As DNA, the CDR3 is TGTGGGGTTCGGGACCGATATGGCTACACCTTC.

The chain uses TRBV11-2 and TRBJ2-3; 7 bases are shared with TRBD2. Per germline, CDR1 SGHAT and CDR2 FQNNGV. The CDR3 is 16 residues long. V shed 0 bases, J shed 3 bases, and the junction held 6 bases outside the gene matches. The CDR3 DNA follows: TGTGCCAGCAGCTTAGATTGGGGGGAGGGTACAGATACGCAGTATTTT. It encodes CASSLDWGEGTDTQYF.

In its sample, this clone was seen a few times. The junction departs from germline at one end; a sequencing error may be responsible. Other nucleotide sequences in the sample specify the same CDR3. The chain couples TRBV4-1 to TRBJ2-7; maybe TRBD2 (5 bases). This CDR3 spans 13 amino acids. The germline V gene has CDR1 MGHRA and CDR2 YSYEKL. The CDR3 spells CASSQRVGHEQYF. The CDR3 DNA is TGCGCCAGCAGCCAGCGGGTGGGCCACGAACAGTACTTC.

The CDR3 DNA reads TGTGCCAGCAGGGCATACAGGAAGACGGGAAACACCATATATTTT. It translates to CASRAYRKTGNTIYF. The chain recombines TRBV28 with TRBJ1-3; TRBD1 is a possible D gene (5 bases). Germline loops: CDR1 MDHEN, CDR2 SYDVKM. Deletions cut 6 bases from V and 4 bases from J, with 16 bases between. This CDR3 spans 15 amino acids. The variable domain in full, completed from reference TRBV28 and TRBJ1-3, reads DVKVTQSSRYLVKRTGEKVFLECVQDMDHENMFWYRQDPGLGLRLIYFSYDVKMKEKGDIPEGYSVSREKKERFSLILESASTNQTSMYLCASRAYRKTGNTIYFGEGSWLTVV.

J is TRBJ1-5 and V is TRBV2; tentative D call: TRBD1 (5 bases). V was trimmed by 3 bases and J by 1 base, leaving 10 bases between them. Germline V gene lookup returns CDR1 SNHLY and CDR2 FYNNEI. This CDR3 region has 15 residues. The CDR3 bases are TGTGCCAGCAGTGAGACGGGGGTAAGCAATCAGCCCCAGCATTTT. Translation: CASSETGVSNQPQHF.

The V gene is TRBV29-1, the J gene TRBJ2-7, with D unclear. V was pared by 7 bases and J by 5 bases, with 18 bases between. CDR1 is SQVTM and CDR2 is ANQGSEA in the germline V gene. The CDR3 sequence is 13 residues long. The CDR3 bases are TGCAGCGGTGGTGCTATCGGTCGTGACGAGCAGTACTTC. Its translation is CSGGAIGRDEQYF.

CDR3 in amino acids: CASSTDRTAGDYEQYF. CDR3 DNA sequence: TGTGCCAGTAGTACCGACCGGACCGCGGGAGACTACGAGCAGTACTTC. J is TRBJ2-7 and V is TRBV19; 7 bases match TRBD2. The CDR3 spans 16 residues. CDR1 LNHDA and CDR2 SQIVND come from the germline V gene (reference sequence). J lost 3 bases, V lost 4 bases, and 12 bases had no gene match. Full variable domain (outside the CDR3, taken from reference TRBV19 and TRBJ2-7): DGGITQSPKYLFRKEGQNVTLSCEQNLNHDAMYWYRQDPGQGLRLIYYSQIVNDFQKGDIAEGYSVSREKKESFPLTVTSAQKNPTAFYLCASSTDRTAGDYEQYFGPGTRLTVT.

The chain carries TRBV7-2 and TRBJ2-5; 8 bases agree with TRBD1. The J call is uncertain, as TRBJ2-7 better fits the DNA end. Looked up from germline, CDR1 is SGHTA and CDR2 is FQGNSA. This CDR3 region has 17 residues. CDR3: CASSLGFGQGSSYEQYF. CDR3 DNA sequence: TGTGCCAGCAGCTTAGGGTTTGGACAGGGAAGCTCCTACGAGCAGTACTTC.

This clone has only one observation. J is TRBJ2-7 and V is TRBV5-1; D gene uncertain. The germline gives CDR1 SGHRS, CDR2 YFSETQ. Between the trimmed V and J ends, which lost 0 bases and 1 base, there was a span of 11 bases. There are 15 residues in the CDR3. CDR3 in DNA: TGCGCCAGCAGCTTGGGTAGCCTGGCATCCTACGAGCAGTACTTC. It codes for CASSLGSLASYEQYF. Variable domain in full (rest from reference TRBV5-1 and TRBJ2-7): KAGVTQTPRYLIKTRGQQVTLSCSPISGHRSVSWYQQTPGQGLQFLFEYFSETQRNKGNFPGRFSGRQFSNSRSEMNVSTLELGDSALYLCASSLGSLASYEQYFGPGTRLTVT.

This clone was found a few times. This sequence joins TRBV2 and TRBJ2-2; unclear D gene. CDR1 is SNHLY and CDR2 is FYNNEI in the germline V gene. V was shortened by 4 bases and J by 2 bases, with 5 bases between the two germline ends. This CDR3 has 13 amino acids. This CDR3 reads CASSAGNTGELFF. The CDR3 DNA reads TGTGCCAGCAGTGCAGGAAACACCGGGGAGCTGTTTTTT.

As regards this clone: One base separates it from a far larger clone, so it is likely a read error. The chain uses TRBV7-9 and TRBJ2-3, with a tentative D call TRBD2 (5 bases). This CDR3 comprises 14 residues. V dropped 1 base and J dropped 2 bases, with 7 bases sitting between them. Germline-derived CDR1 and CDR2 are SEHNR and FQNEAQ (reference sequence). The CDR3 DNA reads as TGTGCCAGCAGCTTAGACGGGAACACAGATACGCAGTATTTT. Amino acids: CASSLDGNTDTQYF.

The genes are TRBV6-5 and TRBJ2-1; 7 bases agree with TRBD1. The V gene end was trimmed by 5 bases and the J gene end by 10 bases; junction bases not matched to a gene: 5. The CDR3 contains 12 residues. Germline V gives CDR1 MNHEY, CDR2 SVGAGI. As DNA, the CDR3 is TGTGCCAGCAGTCGAACAGGGGAGGAGCAGTTCTTC. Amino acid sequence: CASSRTGEEQFF.

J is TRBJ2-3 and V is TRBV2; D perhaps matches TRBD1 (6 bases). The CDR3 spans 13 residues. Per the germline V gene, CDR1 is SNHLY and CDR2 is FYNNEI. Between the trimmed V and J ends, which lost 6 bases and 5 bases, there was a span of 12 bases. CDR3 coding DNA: TGTGCCAGCAGGGCAAGAGGGGGAGATACGCAGTATTTT. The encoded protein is CASRARGGDTQYF.

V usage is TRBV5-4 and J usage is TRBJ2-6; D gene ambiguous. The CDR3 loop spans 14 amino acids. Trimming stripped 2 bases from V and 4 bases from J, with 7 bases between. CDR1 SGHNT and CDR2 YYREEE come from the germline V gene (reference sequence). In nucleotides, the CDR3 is TGTGCCAGCAGCTTCGTTAGCGGGGCCAACGTCCTGACTTTC. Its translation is CASSFVSGANVLTF.

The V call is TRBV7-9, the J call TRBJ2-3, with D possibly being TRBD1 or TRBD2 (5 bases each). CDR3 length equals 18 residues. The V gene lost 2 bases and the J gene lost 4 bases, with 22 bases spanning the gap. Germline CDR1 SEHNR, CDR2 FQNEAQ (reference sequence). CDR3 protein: CASSLNGEGRSGSDTQYF. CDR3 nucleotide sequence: TGTGCCAGCAGCTTAAACGGGGAAGGTAGGTCAGGGTCAGATACGCAGTATTTT.

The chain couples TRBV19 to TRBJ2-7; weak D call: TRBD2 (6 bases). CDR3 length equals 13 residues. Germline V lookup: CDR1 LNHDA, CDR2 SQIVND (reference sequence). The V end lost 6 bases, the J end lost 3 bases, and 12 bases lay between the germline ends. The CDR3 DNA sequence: TGTGCCAGTAGCCCTAGACTAGTCTACGAGCAGTACTTC. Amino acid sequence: CASSPRLVYEQYF.

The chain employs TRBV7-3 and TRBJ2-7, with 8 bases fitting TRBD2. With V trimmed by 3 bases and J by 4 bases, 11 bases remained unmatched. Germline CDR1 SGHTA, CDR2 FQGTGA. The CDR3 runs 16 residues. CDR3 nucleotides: TGTGCCAGCAGCTTGTTCCCGGGAGGGCCGGAATACGAGCAGTACTTC. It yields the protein CASSLFPGGPEYEQYF.

The CDR3 DNA follows: TGTGCCAGCAGCGGACAGGGATCCGCCAACGTCCTGACTTTC. Residues: CASSGQGSANVLTF. The chain uses TRBV2 and TRBJ2-6, with 8 bases identical to TRBD1. Germline CDR1 is SNHLY and CDR2 is FYNNEI. This CDR3 has 14 residues. Trimming removed 6 bases from V and 7 bases from J; junction bases left unmatched: 5.

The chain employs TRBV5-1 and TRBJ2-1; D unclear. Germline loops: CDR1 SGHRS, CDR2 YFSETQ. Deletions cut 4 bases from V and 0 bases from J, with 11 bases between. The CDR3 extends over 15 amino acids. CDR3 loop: CASSAGSSSYNEQFF. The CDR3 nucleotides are TGCGCCAGCAGCGCCGGATCGAGCTCCTACAATGAGCAGTTCTTC.

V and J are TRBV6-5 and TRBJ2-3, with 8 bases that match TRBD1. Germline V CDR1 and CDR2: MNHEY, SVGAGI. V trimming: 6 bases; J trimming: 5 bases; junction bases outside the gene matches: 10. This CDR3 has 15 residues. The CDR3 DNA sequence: TGTGCCAGCAGGGGTAGCAGGGGGCTAGTAGATACGCAGTATTTT. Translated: CASRGSRGLVDTQYF.

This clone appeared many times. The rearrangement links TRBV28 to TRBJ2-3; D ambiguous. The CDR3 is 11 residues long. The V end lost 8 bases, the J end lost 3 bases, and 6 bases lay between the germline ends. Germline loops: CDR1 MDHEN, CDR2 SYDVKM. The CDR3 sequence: CASGGTDTQYF. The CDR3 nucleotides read TGTGCCAGCGGTGGAACAGATACGCAGTATTTT.

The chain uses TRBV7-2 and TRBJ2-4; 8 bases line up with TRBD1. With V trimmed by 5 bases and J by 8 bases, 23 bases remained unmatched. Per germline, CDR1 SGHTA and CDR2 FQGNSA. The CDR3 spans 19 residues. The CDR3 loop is CASSPAYGLLGQGGDIQYF. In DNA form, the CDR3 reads TGTGCCAGCAGCCCGGCTTATGGACTTTTAGGACAGGGCGGAGACATTCAGTACTTC.

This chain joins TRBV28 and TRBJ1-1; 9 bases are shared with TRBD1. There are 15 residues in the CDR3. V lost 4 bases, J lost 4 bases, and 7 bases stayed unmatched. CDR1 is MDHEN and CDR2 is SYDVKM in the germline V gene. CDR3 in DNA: TGTGCCAGCAGTTCTACGACAGGGGGGGGCACTGAAGCTTTCTTT. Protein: CASSSTTGGGTEAFF.